This T cell receptor (beta chain) comes out of a study of T cell responses to AZD1222 COVID-19 vaccine. Study-wide points: Nearly half of spike-specific TCRs reportedly target variant regions that are unmutated in the B.1.351 and B.1.1.7 variants.

V lost 3 bases and J 2 bases, leaving 17 bases between the germline ends. There are 16 residues in the CDR3. Germline CDR1 LNHDA, CDR2 SQIVND (reference sequence). This clone was counted only a few times. Antigen specificity is unknown. Here immunoSEQ multiplex PCR was the method, and the copy in TCRdb shows in-frame clones only, minus some. The data contain roughly 260,000 clones, just over 90% of them singletons. The source of this sequence is an adult in good health. The chain carries TRBV19 and TRBJ2-7; D gene uncertain. This specimen consisted of peripheral blood, obtained on day 0 of AZD1222 vaccination. In nucleotides, the CDR3 is TGTGCCAGTAGTATTCCCGTAGGTGGGGTTACCTACGAGCAGTACTTC. Translating it yields CASSIPVGGVTYEQYF. Looking up the rest from reference TRBV19 and TRBJ2-7 gives the full variable domain: DGGITQSPKYLFRKEGQNVTLSCEQNLNHDAMYWYRQDPGQGLRLIYYSQIVNDFQKGDIAEGYSVSREKKESFPLTVTSAQKNPTAFYLCASSIPVGGVTYEQYFGPGTRLTVT.